Below are 4 T cell receptor beta chains sequenced from a single sample in a study of shared clonotypes between healthy human individuals (TCRdb year 2020). Library construction relied on the immunoSEQ multiplex PCR assay. TCRdb retrieved this table from immuneACCESS and kept in-frame rearrangements only. Not all clones are present; in checked studies, unresolved V genes account for under half, and no reason is known for the remainder. Within this sample are 530,000 or so clones, with almost 80% of them counted one time only. The ten most abundant clones make up roughly an eighth of the sample. The sequencing input was PBMCs. Receptor source: a woman between 40 and 55 years old in good health. Some clones in this sample may be carry-over from other donors' samples.

This rearrangement joins TRBV7-9 to TRBJ1-2; D not certain. The CDR3 has 12 residues. Deletions cut 3 bases from V and 4 bases from J, with 6 bases between. Germline V gene lookup returns CDR1 SEHNR and CDR2 FQNEAQ (reference sequence). The CDR3 loop is CASSFDLYGYTF. The DNA of the CDR3 is TGTGCCAGCAGCTTTGACCTCTATGGCTACACCTTC. Full variable domain (missing parts from reference TRBV7-9 and TRBJ1-2): DTGVSQNPRHKITKRGQNVTFRCDPISEHNRLYWYRQTLGQGPEFLTYFQNEAQLEKSRLLSDRFSAERPKGSFSTLEIQRTEQGDSAMYLCASSFDLYGYTFGSGTRLTVV.

The V and J genes are TRBV7-3 and TRBJ2-2, with a possible D match to TRBD1 (6 bases). V gave up 5 bases and J gave up 0 bases, with 10 bases separating them. This CDR3 is 15 amino acids long. Germline V lookup: CDR1 SGHTA, CDR2 FQGTGA. DNA of the CDR3: TGTGCCAGCAGCCACGGGACATCGAACACCGGGGAGCTGTTTTTT. Translating gives CASSHGTSNTGELFF.

The rearrangement links TRBV7-2 to TRBJ2-3; D is unresolved. The CDR3 contains 12 residues. V was trimmed by 7 bases and J by 5 bases, leaving 10 bases between them. CDR1 is SGHTA, CDR2 FQGNSA, per germline. CDR3 sequence reads: CASTPSVDTQYF. The CDR3 nucleotides are TGTGCCAGCACCCCAAGCGTAGATACGCAGTATTTT. Variable domain in full (rest from reference TRBV7-2 and TRBJ2-3): GAGVSQSPSNKVTEKGKDVELRCDPISGHTALYWYRQSLGQGLEFLIYFQGNSAPDKSGLPSDRFSAERTGGSVSTLTIQRTQQEDSAVYLCASTPSVDTQYFGPGTRLTVL.

The V call is TRBV5-1, the J call TRBJ1-1, with 8 bases fitting TRBD1. V was clipped by 5 bases and J by 5 bases; unmatched bases: 11. The germline V gene has CDR1 SGHRS and CDR2 YFSETQ. The CDR3 covers 15 residues. CDR3 residues: CASRKGRGQGTEAFF. The CDR3 nucleotides read TGCGCCAGCAGAAAGGGCAGGGGGCAGGGAACTGAAGCTTTCTTT.